Presented here are 4 T cell receptor beta chains from one specimen sequenced in a study of T-cell memory formation after mild COVID-19. From the 5' RACE reads, TCRdb called clonotypes with MiXCR, one entry per CDR3 protein. In the table there are more than 10,000 distinct CDR3 sequences, 15% to 20% of which are singletons. Input material: PBMCs or a T cell subset sorted from them (not recorded which). The receptors here all came from a man between 18 and 35 years old who had mild COVID-19 (a few samples of this study predate the infection). Cell type and time point are not known.

This sequence joins TRBV10-3 and TRBJ2-7; D uncertain. Germline CDR1 and CDR2: ENHRY and SYGVKD. The CDR3 is made up of 15 amino acids. Trimming cost V 4 bases and J 3 bases, with 16 bases left between them. DNA of the CDR3: TGTGCCATCAGTGGAACCGACTCGAGGAACTACGAGCAGTACTTC. It is translated as CAISGTDSRNYEQYF.

This clonotype was counted many times. The chain couples TRBV2 to TRBJ1-1; D is ambiguous. Germline V lookup: CDR1 SNHLY, CDR2 FYNNEI. The CDR3 runs 15 residues. The V and J ends lost 0 bases and 0 bases respectively, with 8 bases between them. CDR3 residues: CASSEAAEVNTEAFF. As DNA, the CDR3 is TGTGCCAGCAGTGAAGCTGCTGAGGTGAACACTGAAGCTTTCTTT.

The rearrangement joins TRBV2 to TRBJ2-3; TRBD1 is a possible D gene (5 bases). Germline CDR1 reads SNHLY; CDR2 reads FYNNEI. The CDR3 is made up of 15 amino acids. The ends were cut back, 7 bases at V and 0 bases at J, with 14 bases in the middle. This chain's CDR3 is CASKGADTSTDTQYF. The CDR3 DNA reads TGTGCCAGCAAAGGGGCAGACACTAGCACAGATACGCAGTATTTT.

This clonotype has at least ten counts. The gene calls are TRBV18 and TRBJ1-2, with unresolved D. The ends were cut back, 3 bases at V and 0 bases at J, with 8 bases in the middle. Germline lookup yields CDR1 KGHSH and CDR2 LQKENI. This CDR3 has 14 residues. DNA for the CDR3: TGTGCCAGCTCACCGGGTTCTTCTAACTATGGCTACACCTTC. As protein: CASSPGSSNYGYTF.